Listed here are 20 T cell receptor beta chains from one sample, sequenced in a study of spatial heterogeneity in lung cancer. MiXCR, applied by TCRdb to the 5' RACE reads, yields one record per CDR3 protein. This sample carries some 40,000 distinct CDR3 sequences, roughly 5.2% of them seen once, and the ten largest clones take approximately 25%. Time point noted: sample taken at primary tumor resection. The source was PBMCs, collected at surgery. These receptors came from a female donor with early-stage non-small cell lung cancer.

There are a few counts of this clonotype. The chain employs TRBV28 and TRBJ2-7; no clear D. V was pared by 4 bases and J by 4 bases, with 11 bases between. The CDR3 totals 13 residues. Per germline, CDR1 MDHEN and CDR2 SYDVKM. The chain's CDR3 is CASSSPDRYEQYF. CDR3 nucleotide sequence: TGTGCCAGCAGTTCCCCGGACCGGTACGAGCAGTACTTC.

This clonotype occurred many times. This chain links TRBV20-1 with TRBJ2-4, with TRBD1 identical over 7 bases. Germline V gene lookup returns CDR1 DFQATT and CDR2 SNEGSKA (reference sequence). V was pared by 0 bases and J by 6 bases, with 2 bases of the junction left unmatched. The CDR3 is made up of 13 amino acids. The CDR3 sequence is CSARDGDRNIQYF. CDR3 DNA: TGCAGTGCTAGAGACGGGGACAGAAACATTCAGTACTTC.

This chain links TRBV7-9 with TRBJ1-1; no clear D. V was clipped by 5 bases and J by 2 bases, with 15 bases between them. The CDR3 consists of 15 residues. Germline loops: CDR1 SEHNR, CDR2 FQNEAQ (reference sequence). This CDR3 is CASSDSGKGNTEAFF. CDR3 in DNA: TGTGCCAGCAGCGACTCGGGGAAGGGAAACACTGAAGCTTTCTTT.

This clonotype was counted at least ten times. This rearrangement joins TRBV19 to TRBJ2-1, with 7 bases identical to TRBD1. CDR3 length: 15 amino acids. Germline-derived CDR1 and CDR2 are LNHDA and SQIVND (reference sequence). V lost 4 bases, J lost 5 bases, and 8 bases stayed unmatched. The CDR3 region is CASSKWDSANNEQFF. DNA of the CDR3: TGTGCCAGTAGTAAATGGGACAGCGCTAACAATGAGCAGTTCTTC.

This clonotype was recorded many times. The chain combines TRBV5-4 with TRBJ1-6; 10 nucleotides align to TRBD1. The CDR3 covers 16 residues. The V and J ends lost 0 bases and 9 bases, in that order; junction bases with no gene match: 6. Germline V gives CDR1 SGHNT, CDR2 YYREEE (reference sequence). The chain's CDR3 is CASSLAPGQGTSPLHF. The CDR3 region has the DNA TGTGCCAGCAGCTTGGCTCCGGGACAGGGGACTTCACCCCTCCACTTT. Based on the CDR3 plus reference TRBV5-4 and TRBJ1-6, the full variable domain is ETGVTQSPTHLIKTRGQQVTLRCSSQSGHNTVSWYQQALGQGPQFIFQYYREEENGRGNFPPRFSGLQFPNYSSELNVNALELDDSALYLCASSLAPGQGTSPLHFGNGTRLTVT.

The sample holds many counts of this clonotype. CDR3 loop: CSAGGSPREQFF. CDR3 coding DNA: TGCAGTGCTGGTGGTTCTCCACGGGAGCAGTTCTTC. The chain employs TRBV20-1 and TRBJ2-1; D gene ambiguous. Germline V lookup: CDR1 DFQATT, CDR2 SNEGSKA (reference sequence). The CDR3 consists of 12 residues. V lost 5 bases and J 10 bases, leaving 15 bases between the germline ends.

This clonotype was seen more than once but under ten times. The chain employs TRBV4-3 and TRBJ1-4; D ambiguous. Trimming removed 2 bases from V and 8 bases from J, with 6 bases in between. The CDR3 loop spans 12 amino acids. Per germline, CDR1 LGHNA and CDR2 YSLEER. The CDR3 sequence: CASSQNFEKLFF. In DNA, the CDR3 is TGCGCCAGCAGCCAAAATTTCGAAAAACTGTTTTTT.

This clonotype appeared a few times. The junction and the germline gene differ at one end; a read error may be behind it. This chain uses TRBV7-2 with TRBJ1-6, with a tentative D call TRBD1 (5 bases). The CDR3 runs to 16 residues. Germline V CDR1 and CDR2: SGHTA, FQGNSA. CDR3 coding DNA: TGTGCCAACAGCTTAGTAGCAGGGCGAAGGGATTCACCCCTCCACTTT. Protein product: CANSLVAGRRDSPLHF.

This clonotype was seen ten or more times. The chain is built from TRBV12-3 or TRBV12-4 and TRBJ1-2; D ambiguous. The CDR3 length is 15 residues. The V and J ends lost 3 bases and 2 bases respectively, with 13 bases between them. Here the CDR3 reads CASSFSLESNYGYTF. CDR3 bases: TGTGCCAGCAGTTTTTCTTTGGAGAGCAACTATGGCTACACCTTC.

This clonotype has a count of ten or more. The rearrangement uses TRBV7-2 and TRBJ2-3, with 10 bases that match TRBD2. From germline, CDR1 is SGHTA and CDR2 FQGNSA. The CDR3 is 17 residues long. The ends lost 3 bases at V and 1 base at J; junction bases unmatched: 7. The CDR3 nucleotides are TGTGCCAGCAGCTTTCAGCGGGGGGGCCGGGGCACAGATACGCAGTATTTT. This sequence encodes CASSFQRGGRGTDTQYF.

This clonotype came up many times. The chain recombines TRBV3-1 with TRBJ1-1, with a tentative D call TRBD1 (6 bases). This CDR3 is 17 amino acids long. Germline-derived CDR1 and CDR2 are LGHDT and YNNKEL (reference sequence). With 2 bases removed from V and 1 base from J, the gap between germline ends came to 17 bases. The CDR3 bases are TGTGCCAGCAGCCAATTCCAAGGGGGACGGGGGAACACTGAAGCTTTCTTT. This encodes CASSQFQGGRGNTEAFF.

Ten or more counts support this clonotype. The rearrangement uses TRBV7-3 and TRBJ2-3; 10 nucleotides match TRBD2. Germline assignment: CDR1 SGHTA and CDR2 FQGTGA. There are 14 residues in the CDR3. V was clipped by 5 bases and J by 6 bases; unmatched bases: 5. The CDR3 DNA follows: TGTGCCAGCAGCCGAGCGGGGGGGCCGGATACGCAGTATTTT. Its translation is CASSRAGGPDTQYF.

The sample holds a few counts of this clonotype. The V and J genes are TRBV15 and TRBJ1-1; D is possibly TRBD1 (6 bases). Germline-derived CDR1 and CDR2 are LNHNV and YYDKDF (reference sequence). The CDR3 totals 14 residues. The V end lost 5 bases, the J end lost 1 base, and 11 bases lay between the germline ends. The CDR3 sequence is CATSSEQGNTEAFF. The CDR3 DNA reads TGTGCCACCAGCTCAGAACAGGGGAACACTGAAGCTTTCTTT.

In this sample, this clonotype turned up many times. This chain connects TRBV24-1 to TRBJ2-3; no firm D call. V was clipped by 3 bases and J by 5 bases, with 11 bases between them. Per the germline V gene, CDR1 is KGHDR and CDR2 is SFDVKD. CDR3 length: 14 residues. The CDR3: CATSDLRFGDTQYF. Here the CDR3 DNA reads TGTGCCACCAGTGATCTACGGTTTGGAGATACGCAGTATTTT.

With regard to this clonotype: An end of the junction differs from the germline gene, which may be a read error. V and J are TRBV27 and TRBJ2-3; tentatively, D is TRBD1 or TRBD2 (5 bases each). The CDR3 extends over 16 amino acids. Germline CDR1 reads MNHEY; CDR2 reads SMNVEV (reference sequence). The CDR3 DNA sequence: TGTACCAGCAGTTTAAGGGTCGGGACCAACACAGATACGCAGTATTTT. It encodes CTSSLRVGTNTDTQYF.

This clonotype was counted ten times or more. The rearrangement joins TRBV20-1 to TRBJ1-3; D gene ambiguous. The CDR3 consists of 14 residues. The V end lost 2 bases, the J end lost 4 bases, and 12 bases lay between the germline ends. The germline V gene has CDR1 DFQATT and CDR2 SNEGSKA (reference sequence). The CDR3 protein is CSARLPVAGNTIYF. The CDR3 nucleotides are TGCAGTGCTAGACTGCCAGTTGCCGGAAACACCATATATTTT.

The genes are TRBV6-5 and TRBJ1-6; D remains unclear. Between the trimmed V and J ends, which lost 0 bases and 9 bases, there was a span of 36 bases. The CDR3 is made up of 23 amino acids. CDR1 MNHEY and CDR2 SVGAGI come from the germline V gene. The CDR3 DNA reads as TGTGCCAGCAGTTACTCTGTGTGGGGAGGAAGTTCACCCCTCCACAGAGGAAGTTCACCCCTCCACTTT. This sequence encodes CASSYSVWGGSSPLHRGSSPLHF.

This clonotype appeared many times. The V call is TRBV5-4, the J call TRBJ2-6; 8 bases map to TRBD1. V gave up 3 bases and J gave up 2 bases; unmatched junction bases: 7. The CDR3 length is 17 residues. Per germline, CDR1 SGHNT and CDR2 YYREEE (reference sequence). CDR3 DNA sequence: TGTGCCAGCAGCTCCCCGGGACAGGCTGCTGGGGCCAACGTCCTGACTTTC. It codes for CASSSPGQAAGANVLTF.

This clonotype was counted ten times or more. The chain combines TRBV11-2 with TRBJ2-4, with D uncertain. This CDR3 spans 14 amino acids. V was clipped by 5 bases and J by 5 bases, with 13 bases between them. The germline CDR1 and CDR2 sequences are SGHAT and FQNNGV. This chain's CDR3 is CASSSFPRENIQYF. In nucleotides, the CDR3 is TGTGCCAGCAGCAGTTTTCCCCGGGAAAACATTCAGTACTTC.

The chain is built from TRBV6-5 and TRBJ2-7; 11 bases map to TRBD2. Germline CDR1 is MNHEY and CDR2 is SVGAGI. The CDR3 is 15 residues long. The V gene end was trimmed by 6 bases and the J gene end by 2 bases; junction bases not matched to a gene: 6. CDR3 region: CASRTLAGGTYEQYF. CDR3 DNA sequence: TGTGCCAGCAGAACCCTAGCGGGGGGCACCTACGAGCAGTACTTC.